Listed below are T cell receptor beta chains from one sample, sequenced in a study of T cell responses to AZD1222 COVID-19 vaccine. Clones were sequenced by immunoSEQ multiplex PCR, and TCRdb holds only the in-frame ones, with some missing. Of 100,000 to 150,000 clones in the sample, approximately 89% were seen once. The sample was peripheral blood, taken on day 0 of AZD1222 vaccination. These receptor sequences come from an adult in good health. Both conserved end residues are part of each CDR3. D genes are given only for firm matches.

cdr3_nt: TGTGCCAGTCAGCAACGGAGATTGAACACTGAAGCTTTCTTT
cdr3_aa: CASQQRRLNTEAFF
v_call: TRBV19
d_call: .
j_call: TRBJ1-1

cdr3_nt: TGTGCCAGCAGCTGGCGGGGTAGTACCGGGGAGCTGTTTTTT
cdr3_aa: CASSWRGSTGELFF
v_call: TRBV11-2
d_call: .
j_call: TRBJ2-2

cdr3_nt: TGTGCCAGCAGCTTAGATCCCTCCAATGAGCAGTTCTTC
cdr3_aa: CASSLDPSNEQFF
v_call: TRBV11-2
d_call: .
j_call: TRBJ2-1

cdr3_nt: TGTGCCACCAGCCCCCGGAGGGGGCAGATCTATGGCTACACCTTC
cdr3_aa: CATSPRRGQIYGYTF
v_call: TRBV15
d_call: TRBD1
j_call: TRBJ1-2

cdr3_nt: TGTGCCACCAGCATCTTAGGGGAAGACCAAGAGACCCAGTACTTC
cdr3_aa: CATSILGEDQETQYF
v_call: TRBV15
d_call: .
j_call: TRBJ2-5

cdr3_nt: TGTGCCAGCAGTGGGACTAGCGGGGGCATTCTTGGCGGGGAGCTGTTTTTT
cdr3_aa: CASSGTSGGILGGELFF
v_call: TRBV2
d_call: TRBD2
j_call: TRBJ2-2

cdr3_nt: TGCGCCAGCAGCCTTTTCGGACTAGCAACGGAGACCCAGTACTTC
cdr3_aa: CASSLFGLATETQYF
v_call: TRBV4-3
d_call: TRBD2
j_call: TRBJ2-5

cdr3_nt: TGTGCCACCAGCAGTAGAAGTTCGAACTACAATGAGCAGTTCTTC
cdr3_aa: CATSSRSSNYNEQFF
v_call: TRBV15
d_call: .
j_call: TRBJ2-1

cdr3_nt: TGTGCCAGCAGCTTAGCGTTTGATACGCAGTATTTT
cdr3_aa: CASSLAFDTQYF
v_call: TRBV7-2
d_call: .
j_call: TRBJ2-3

cdr3_nt: TGTGCCACCGCAGGCCCGGCGGGGGTTCAAGAGACCCAGTACTTC
cdr3_aa: CATAGPAGVQETQYF
v_call: TRBV28
d_call: TRBD2
j_call: TRBJ2-5

cdr3_nt: TGTGCCAGTAGTATGGGCAGGGATAACTATGGCTACACCTTC
cdr3_aa: CASSMGRDNYGYTF
v_call: TRBV19
d_call: .
j_call: TRBJ1-2

cdr3_nt: TGCGCCAGCAGCCAAGATGGGGCAGGGGCCTATGGCTACACCTTC
cdr3_aa: CASSQDGAGAYGYTF
v_call: TRBV4-1
d_call: .
j_call: TRBJ1-2

cdr3_nt: TGTGCCAGCAGGGGACAGGCTGAGCAGTTCTTC
cdr3_aa: CASRGQAEQFF
v_call: TRBV12-3/TRBV12-4
d_call: TRBD1
j_call: TRBJ2-1

cdr3_nt: TGCAGTGCTCCCGCCGTCAATGAGCAGTTCTTC
cdr3_aa: CSAPAVNEQFF
v_call: TRBV20-1
d_call: .
j_call: TRBJ2-1

cdr3_nt: TGTGCCAGCAGCTGGGACCAGGCCTACGAGCAGTACTTC
cdr3_aa: CASSWDQAYEQYF
v_call: TRBV12-3/TRBV12-4
d_call: .
j_call: TRBJ2-7

cdr3_nt: TGCGCCAGCAGCCAAGGCTCTTCGGTTGGCTACACCTTC
cdr3_aa: CASSQGSSVGYTF
v_call: TRBV4-1
d_call: .
j_call: TRBJ1-2

cdr3_nt: TGTGCCAGCAGTTCATACCCCCCGGGACTGAAAGAAAAACTGTTTTTT
cdr3_aa: CASSSYPPGLKEKLFF
v_call: TRBV28
d_call: .
j_call: TRBJ1-4

cdr3_nt: TGTGCCAGCAGCTTACGCTGGGGAGCTGACGAGTCACCCCTCCACTTT
cdr3_aa: CASSLRWGADESPLHF
v_call: TRBV5-4
d_call: .
j_call: TRBJ1-6

cdr3_nt: TGCGCCAGCAGTGAGTCGGGGCTTCAGGGAAAACTGTTTTTT
cdr3_aa: CASSESGLQGKLFF
v_call: TRBV10-1
d_call: .
j_call: TRBJ1-4

cdr3_nt: TGTGCCAGCAGTTACCCGAGAGAGGATAGGGGCACAGATACGCAGTATTTT
cdr3_aa: CASSYPREDRGTDTQYF
v_call: TRBV6-2/TRBV6-3
d_call: .
j_call: TRBJ2-3

cdr3_nt: TGTGCCAGCAGCCTCACAGGGGCCCTGCCCCAGTACTTC
cdr3_aa: CASSLTGALPQYF
v_call: TRBV14
d_call: TRBD1
j_call: TRBJ2-5

cdr3_nt: TGTGCCAGCAGTATGGGGAGGGATGGCTCACCCCTCCACTTT
cdr3_aa: CASSMGRDGSPLHF
v_call: TRBV6-6
d_call: .
j_call: TRBJ1-6